This T cell receptor (beta chain) was recorded in a study of cytomegalovirus exposure and HLA in healthy donors. On the study more broadly: From 150 million to 200 million T cells, an earlier analysis saw 100 million to 140 million unique TCR beta sequences. Study conclusions and caveats: Later analysis identified several of the most significant clusters that appeared linked to common viral pathogens.

With regard to this clone: No antigen is known for it.

With 60 Vbeta and 13 Jbeta primers, the PCR was carried out. In the source study's methods: Unique TCR beta chains totaled some 80 million in a later count, with around 12 million of them shared. TCRdb's copy holds only in-frame clones and misses some; the assay was immunoSEQ multiplex PCR. That table furnishes V, J and clone size, whereas the DNA furnished D and trimming. The repertoire holds some 130,000 clones, 65% to 70% seen once, with 1.5% to 2% in the top ten. Losses at the gene ends were 0 bases for V and 4 bases for J; bases not matched to a gene: 6. The CDR3 is 16 amino acids. CDR1 SGDLS and CDR2 YYNGEE come from the germline V gene.

V is TRBV9 and J is TRBJ2-3; 9 nucleotides agree with TRBD1. Sequenced sample: PBMCs. The sequence was collected from a human donor in good health. The CDR3 loop reads CASSVGTGQGPDTQYF. The CDR3 DNA reads as TGTGCCAGCAGCGTAGGGACGGGACAGGGTCCAGATACGCAGTATTTT.